A selection of T cell receptor beta chains follows, all from one sample in a study of blood T cell repertoires in COVID-19. Clones were sequenced by immunoSEQ multiplex PCR, and TCRdb holds only the in-frame ones, with some missing. The repertoire consists of around 88,000 clones, with roughly 90% occurring once and the leading ten covering under 2%. Input material: peripheral blood. Receptor source: a man between 60 and 75 years old with acute or convalescent COVID-19. CDR3s include the opening cysteine and the closing phenylalanine or tryptophan. A D gene is named only where the DNA matches it firmly. For some rows the clone size is stated as once, few or many, or as a class when expanded; others skip it.

>TRBJ1-2|NA|NA|TRBV6-6
TGTGCCAGCAGTACCCCTTCCACGGTGAACTATGGCTACACCTTC
CASSTPSTVNYGYTF
>TRBJ1-1|NA|NA|TRBV19
TGTGCCAGTAGTATAGATAGGGGCAGGGAAGAAGCTTTCTTT
CASSIDRGREEAFF
>TRBJ2-2|NA|NA|TRBV19
TGTGCCAGTAGTATAGATCAGGGCGGGGTGAACACCGGGGAGCTGTTTTTT
CASSIDQGGVNTGELFF
>TRBJ2-1|TRBD1|NA|TRBV18
TGTGCCAGCTCACCACGGGACAGGGAACAGGGTGAGCAGTTCTTC
CASSPRDREQGEQFF
>TRBJ2-5|NA|NA|TRBV5-6
TGTGCCAGCAGCTTACTAAACAGGGTCGGGGAGACCCAGTACTTC
CASSLLNRVGETQYF
>TRBJ2-7|NA|NA|TRBV5-1
TGCGCCAGCAGACCTGGGAGCGACTACGAGCAGTACTTC
CASRPGSDYEQYF
>TRBJ2-7|NA|NA|TRBV5-1
TGCGCCAGCAGCCCCCGCAGCGAGGAGCAAGGCGAGCAGTACTTC
CASSPRSEEQGEQYF
>TRBJ1-4|NA|NA|TRBV4-1
TGCGCCAGCAGCCAAGCCGGGATCGATGAAAAACTGTTTTTT
CASSQAGIDEKLFF
>TRBJ2-5|NA|few|TRBV30
TGTGCCTGGAGCACCACGTTAGAGTACCAAGAGACCCAGTACTTC
CAWSTTLEYQETQYF
>TRBJ2-2|NA|NA|TRBV12-1
TGTGCCAGCAGCCCCAGGACACCCTCCACCGGGGAGCTGTTTTTT
CASSPRTPSTGELFF
>TRBJ2-2|TRBD1|NA|TRBV7-2
TGTGCCAGCAGCTTAGTGGCAGGGGGTGGGACCGGGGAGCTGTTTTTT
CASSLVAGGGTGELFF
>TRBJ2-1|NA|NA|TRBV24-1
TGTGCCACCAGTGATTTAGCGGGTGGCCATCATGATGAGCAGTTCTTC
CATSDLAGGHHDEQFF
>TRBJ1-5|NA|NA|TRBV6-5
TGTGCCAGCAGTCGGACAGAATATAGCAATCAGCCCCAGCATTTT
CASSRTEYSNQPQHF
>TRBJ1-1|TRBD1|NA|TRBV11-3
TGTGCCAGCAGCGTGGACAGGGGCACTGAAGCTTTCTTT
CASSVDRGTEAFF
>TRBJ1-2|NA|NA|TRBV29-1
TGCAGCGTTGCTGGGGGGGGTGTGAGCTATGGCTACACCTTC
CSVAGGGVSYGYTF
>TRBJ2-1|TRBD2|NA|TRBV28
TGTGCCAGCAGTCCCCCCGGACTAGCGGGAGCAGATGAGCAGTTCTTC
CASSPPGLAGADEQFF
>TRBJ1-1|TRBD1|NA|TRBV18
TGTGCCAGCTCACCGAGTGAGACAGGGGTGGCTACTGAAGCTTTCTTT
CASSPSETGVATEAFF
>TRBJ1-3|NA|once|TRBV13
TGTGCCAGCAGCTCGGCCCGGAGGGGTGGAAACACCATATATTTT
CASSSARRGGNTIYF
>TRBJ2-7|TRBD1|NA|TRBV28
TGTGCCAGCAGTACGACAGGGAACGAGCAGTACTTC
CASSTTGNEQYF
>TRBJ1-2|NA|NA|TRBV7-2
TGTGCCAGCAGCTTAGATGAGAATCCCTTCTATGGCTACACCTTC
CASSLDENPFYGYTF
>TRBJ1-6|TRBD1|once|TRBV11-2
TGTGCCAGCAGCTCTGGGACAGGGGGCGGAAATTCACCCCTCCACTTT
CASSSGTGGGNSPLHF
>TRBJ2-2|NA|once|TRBV28
TGTGCCAGCAGTCAGGCCGTAACCGGGGAGCTGTTTTTT
CASSQAVTGELFF
>TRBJ2-4|TRBD2|NA|TRBV7-2
TGTGCCAGCAGTCGAGTTCCCCCCGGGGGGTTAGCCAAAAACATTCAGTACTTC
CASSRVPPGGLAKNIQYF
>TRBJ1-4|NA|NA|TRBV18
TGTGCCAGCTCACCACAGTCAGGCGCTGGTAATGAAAAACTGTTTTTT
CASSPQSGAGNEKLFF
>TRBJ2-7|TRBD1|NA|TRBV24-1
TGTGCCACCAGTGAGACCGGGACAGCGACCTACGAGCAGTACTTC
CATSETGTATYEQYF
>TRBJ2-1|NA|NA|TRBV6-5
TGTGCCAGCAGGAACGGAGCGGGTGAGCAGTTCTTC
CASRNGAGEQFF
>TRBJ1-4|NA|NA|TRBV29-1
TGCAGCGTTCACCCGGGTCCAACTAATGAAAAACTGTTTTTT
CSVHPGPTNEKLFF
>TRBJ2-3|NA|NA|TRBV24-1
TGTGCCACCAGTGAAGGCGGGGTTGGGGCAGATACGCAGTATTTT
CATSEGGVGADTQYF
>TRBJ2-1|NA|NA|TRBV6-4
TGTGCCAGCAGTGACATGGGGGGTGAGCAGTTCTTC
CASSDMGGEQFF
>TRBJ1-5|TRBD1|NA|TRBV25-1
TGTGCCAGCAGCCCCGCCGGGACAGGGTATCAGCCCCAGCATTTT
CASSPAGTGYQPQHF